One sample yielded the 14 T cell receptor beta chains listed below, sequenced in a study of OX40 agonist ivuxolimab in advanced cancers. The protocol used for the library was the immunoSEQ multiplex PCR assay. The table was pulled from immuneACCESS by TCRdb, which kept in-frame rearrangements only. Such tables lose some clones; where checked, under half of the loss comes from unresolved V genes, and the rest has no known cause. The sample table lists about 68,000 clones, about 90% of them with a count of one. The top ten constitute about 5.5% of the sample. Source: CD4+ or CD8+ T cells sorted from blood, taken in a trial of the OX40 agonist ivuxolimab. These receptors all stem from an adult with an advanced solid tumor such as melanoma, head and neck, liver or kidney cancer.

The V call is TRBV7-9, the J call TRBJ2-5; 7 nucleotides line up with TRBD2. V shed 2 bases, J shed 1 base, and the junction held 4 bases outside the gene matches. The CDR3 is made up of 15 amino acids. Germline V gene data show CDR1 as SEHNR and CDR2 as FQNEAQ (reference sequence). In nucleotides, the CDR3 is TGTGCCAGCAGCTTAATCGGCGGGGGCCAAGAGACCCAGTACTTC. Amino acids: CASSLIGGGQETQYF.

The J gene is TRBJ1-5, the V gene TRBV6-6, with 10 bases lining up with TRBD1. From germline, CDR1 is MNHNY and CDR2 SVGAGI (reference sequence). V dropped 4 bases and J dropped 6; count of bases not matched to a gene: 6. This CDR3 comprises 15 residues. The CDR3 here is CASSWGTGDGQPQHF. The CDR3 DNA follows: TGTGCCAGCAGTTGGGGGACAGGGGACGGTCAGCCCCAGCATTTT.

The chain is built from TRBV15 and TRBJ2-5, with 10 nucleotides matching TRBD1. The CDR3 covers 15 residues. Unmatched junction bases numbered 3, after V lost 0 bases and J lost 5 bases. CDR1 LNHNV and CDR2 YYDKDF come from the germline V gene (reference sequence). The CDR3 spells CATSRDRTGGETQYF. The CDR3 bases are TGTGCCACCAGCAGAGATCGGACAGGGGGGGAGACCCAGTACTTC.

V and J are TRBV29-1 and TRBJ2-3; TRBD2 might be the D (5 bases). V was clipped by 6 bases and J by 4 bases, with 8 bases between them. Germline V gene lookup returns CDR1 SQVTM and CDR2 ANQGSEA. This CDR3 has 11 amino acids. CDR3: CSVDSPDTQYF. The CDR3 DNA is TGCAGCGTGGACTCACCAGATACGCAGTATTTT.

The rearrangement uses TRBV7-8 and TRBJ2-1; TRBD2 aligns across 10 bases. The CDR3 totals 21 residues. With V trimmed by 3 bases and J by 0 bases, 17 bases remained unmatched. Per germline, CDR1 SGHVS and CDR2 FQNEAQ. This CDR3 is CASSLGGTSAWVSSSYNEQFF. CDR3 nucleotides: TGTGCCAGCAGCTTGGGAGGGACTAGCGCCTGGGTCTCCAGCTCCTACAATGAGCAGTTCTTC.

The V call is TRBV9, the J call TRBJ2-1; 14 bases map to TRBD2. The length of the CDR3 is 17 residues. Germline V gene sequence: CDR1 SGDLS, CDR2 YYNGEE. V shed 4 bases and J 8 bases; nucleotides not matched to a gene: 11. CDR3 in amino acids: CASSPGTSGRGGYEQFF. The CDR3 nucleotides are TGTGCCAGCAGCCCCGGGACTAGCGGGAGAGGAGGATATGAGCAGTTCTTC.

V is TRBV2 and J is TRBJ1-2; D unclear. The CDR3 has 15 amino acids. V lost 6 bases and J 3 bases, leaving 17 bases between the germline ends. CDR1 SNHLY and CDR2 FYNNEI come from the germline V gene. The CDR3 DNA is TGTGCCAGCAGCCCGAACGATGCTACCTACTATGGCTACACCTTC. It translates to CASSPNDATYYGYTF.

This sequence joins TRBV7-8 and TRBJ2-1; D possibly corresponds to TRBD2 (5 bases). The CDR3 loop spans 14 amino acids. Between the trimmed V and J ends, which lost 5 bases and 5 bases, there was a span of 13 bases. CDR1 and CDR2 from the germline V gene are SGHVS and FQNEAQ. DNA of the CDR3: TGTGCCAGCAGCGCTCGGGGTCCTCACAATGAGCAGTTCTTC. Amino acids: CASSARGPHNEQFF. The full variable domain, its missing parts supplied by reference TRBV7-8 and TRBJ2-1, is GAGVSQSPRYKVAKRGQDVALRCDPISGHVSLFWYQQALGQGPEFLTYFQNEAQLDKSGLPSDRFFAERPEGSVSTLKIQRTQQEDSAVYLCASSARGPHNEQFFGPGTRLTVL.

The rearrangement links TRBV13 to TRBJ2-3; no reliable D call. The V gene lost 2 bases and the J gene lost 9 bases, with 9 bases spanning the gap. Germline loops: CDR1 PRHDT, CDR2 FYEKMQ (reference sequence). This CDR3 contains 12 residues. The CDR3 DNA is TGTGCCAGCAGCTTAAAGGTTGGGACGCAGTATTTT. Translated, it gives CASSLKVGTQYF.

The chain combines TRBV4-1 with TRBJ2-1; 12 positions match TRBD1. J lost 8 bases, V lost 4 bases, and 3 bases had no gene match. The CDR3 has 14 amino acids. From germline, CDR1 is MGHRA and CDR2 YSYEKL. DNA of the CDR3: TGCGCCAGCAGCCCCGGGACAGGGGGCGATGAGCAGTTCTTC. As protein: CASSPGTGGDEQFF.

This clone was detected only a few times. This chain joins TRBV11-2 and TRBJ2-5; no clear D gene. The V end was cut by 0 bases, the J end by 6 bases, with 5 bases between. The CDR3 totals 12 residues. The germline CDR1 and CDR2 sequences are SGHAT and FQNNGV. The CDR3 loop reads CASSLDGQTQYF. The CDR3 nucleotides are TGTGCCAGCAGCTTAGATGGGCAGACCCAGTACTTC.

The CDR3 region is CASSPRLHRTGELFF. The CDR3 coding sequence is TGTGCCAGCAGCCCCAGGTTACACCGGACCGGGGAGCTGTTTTTT. The J gene is TRBJ2-2, the V gene TRBV7-9, with unresolved D. The CDR3 spans 15 residues. Trimming removed 5 bases at V and 5 bases at J, with 15 bases between. Germline values: CDR1 SEHNR, CDR2 FQNEAQ (reference sequence). Full variable domain (outside the CDR3, taken from reference TRBV7-9 and TRBJ2-2): DTGVSQNPRHKITKRGQNVTFRCDPISEHNRLYWYRQTLGQGPEFLTYFQNEAQLEKSRLLSDRFSAERPKGSFSTLEIQRTEQGDSAMYLCASSPRLHRTGELFFGEGSRLTVL.

The rearrangement uses TRBV27 and TRBJ2-7; TRBD1 might be the D (6 bases). Germline V gene lookup returns CDR1 MNHEY and CDR2 SMNVEV (reference sequence). This CDR3 spans 13 amino acids. Trimming took 6 bases from V and 2 from J, leaving 11 bases between them. In DNA form, the CDR3 reads TGTGCCAGCAGACAGACAGGTACCTACGAGCAGTACTTC. Translating it yields CASRQTGTYEQYF.

This chain joins TRBV6-5 and TRBJ1-1; D uncertain. The CDR3 extends over 12 amino acids. Germline CDR1 MNHEY, CDR2 SVGAGI. Trimming cost V 6 bases and J 8 bases, with 13 bases left between them. The CDR3 protein is CASSRTASEAFF. As DNA, the CDR3 is TGTGCCAGCAGCCGGACGGCCTCGGAAGCTTTCTTT.